What follows are 12 T cell receptor beta chains derived from one specimen sequenced in a study of naive and memory T cell subsets. Their antigens are not known. Study results and limitations: Naive repertoires, especially CD8, held a few larger clonotypes, possibly memory cells re-expressing CD45RA.

Both TRBC1 and TRBC2 were covered by a beta constant-region primer of two equimolar oligonucleotides. Ligated cDNA was amplified by four rounds of PCR with nested alpha and beta constant-region primers and SP2. TCRdb reanalysed the UMI-ligation and nested PCR reads using MiXCR and keeps one entry per CDR3 protein. The sample has more than 95,000 distinct CDR3 sequences; more than 14% are singletons. Sequenced material: naive CD8+ T cells from blood. The receptor set was obtained from a human donor in good health.

This clonotype was detected ten times or more. V and J are TRBV7-9 and TRBJ2-7; 9 positions match TRBD2. This CDR3 has 14 residues. Germline V CDR1 and CDR2: SEHNR, FQNEAQ (reference sequence). V lost 5 bases to trimming and J lost 2 bases; unmatched junction nucleotides: 4. The CDR3 DNA is TGTGCCAGCAGCCGACTAGCGGAAACCTACGAGCAGTACTTC. Protein sequence: CASSRLAETYEQYF.

This clonotype has a count of ten or more. Germline and junction disagree at one end, which may indicate a read error. V gene TRBV27 combines with J gene TRBJ2-3; the match to TRBD1 covers 8 bases. This CDR3 is built from 14 residues. Germline values: CDR1 MNHEY, CDR2 SMNVEV (reference sequence). This chain's CDR3 is CASRLGTGLDTQYF. In DNA, the CDR3 is TGTGCCAGCCGTTTGGGGACAGGCCTAGATACGCAGTATTTT.

This clonotype was seen many times. The rearrangement joins TRBV6-1 to TRBJ1-2; D gene unclear. Trimming removed 1 base from V and 2 bases from J, with 5 bases in between. Germline lookup yields CDR1 MNHNS and CDR2 SASEGT. The CDR3 is made up of 13 amino acids. The CDR3 nucleotides are TGTGCCAGCAGTGAAGGAGGAAACTATGGCTACACCTTC. This translates into CASSEGGNYGYTF.

This clonotype turned up a few times. In DNA, the CDR3 is TGCGCCAGCAGCCAAGATCGGCAGGGAAACACTGAAGCTTTCTTT. Translating it yields CASSQDRQGNTEAFF. V gene TRBV4-3 combines with J gene TRBJ1-1; D perhaps matches TRBD1 (5 bases). Trimming took off 0 bases at V and 2 bases at J, with 10 bases between the two ends. The CDR3 spans 15 residues. Germline V gene data show CDR1 as LGHNA and CDR2 as YSLEER.

The rearrangement uses TRBV7-9 and TRBJ2-3, with D unresolved. The CDR3 length is 13 residues. Germline-derived CDR1 and CDR2 are SEHNR and FQNEAQ (reference sequence). With 6 bases removed from V and 4 bases from J, the gap between germline ends came to 11 bases. CDR3 residues: CASSPTGPDTQYF. Here the CDR3 DNA reads TGTGCCAGCAGTCCGACTGGACCAGATACGCAGTATTTT.

DNA for the CDR3: TGTGCCACCAGTTTGGCTAGCGGGGTTGCCTACGAGCAGTACTTC. This codes for CATSLASGVAYEQYF. The genes are TRBV24-1 and TRBJ2-7; 9 bases line up with TRBD2. J was trimmed by 2 bases and V by 6 bases; bases with no gene match: 7. Germline CDR1 reads KGHDR; CDR2 reads SFDVKD. The CDR3 totals 15 residues.

The chain links TRBV27 to TRBJ2-7; 8 bases fit TRBD1. The V segment lost 0 bases and the J segment 5 bases; nucleotides outside the gene matches: 3. This CDR3 region has 14 residues. CDR1 and CDR2 (germline): MNHEY, SMNVEV (reference sequence). CDR3 amino acids: CASSLSARGHEQYF. DNA of the CDR3: TGTGCCAGCAGTTTATCGGCCAGGGGGCACGAGCAGTACTTC.

This chain connects TRBV19 to TRBJ2-7; a weak D match, TRBD2 (6 bases). Germline loops: CDR1 LNHDA, CDR2 SQIVND (reference sequence). This CDR3 has 12 residues. Trimming took off 11 bases at V and 6 bases at J, with 17 bases between the two ends. CDR3 bases: TGTGCCGCCGGGACTGGCGGAGGCGAGCAGTACTTC. Its translation is CAAGTGGGEQYF.

This clonotype has just a few counts. The chain uses TRBV12-3 or TRBV12-4 and TRBJ1-5; 7 nucleotides agree with TRBD1. This CDR3 contains 15 residues. V was clipped by 6 bases and J by 0 bases; unmatched bases: 5. CDR3 loop: CASRETGDSNQPQHF. Here the CDR3 DNA reads TGTGCCAGCAGAGAAACAGGGGATAGCAATCAGCCCCAGCATTTT.

The chain combines TRBV9 with TRBJ2-3, with 7 bases matching TRBD1. CDR1 and CDR2 (germline): SGDLS, YYNGEE. V lost 3 bases to trimming and J lost 5 bases; unmatched junction nucleotides: 6. The CDR3 runs to 14 residues. CDR3 region: CASSGGGAVDTQYF. The DNA of the CDR3 is TGTGCCAGCAGCGGAGGGGGCGCGGTAGATACGCAGTATTTT.

This clonotype was seen a handful of times. This chain links TRBV10-3 with TRBJ2-3, with 8 bases aligning to TRBD2. CDR3 length equals 18 residues. With V trimmed by 0 bases and J by 0 bases, 8 bases remained unmatched. Germline values: CDR1 ENHRY, CDR2 SYGVKD. The CDR3 nucleotides read TGTGCCATCAGTGAGTCTGAGAGTCAGCGGGGGAGCACAGATACGCAGTATTTT. Its protein product is CAISESESQRGSTDTQYF.

The chain has TRBV7-9 and TRBJ2-2; no firm D call. This CDR3 region has 15 residues. From germline, CDR1 is SEHNR and CDR2 FQNEAQ (reference sequence). V was shortened by 1 base and J by 4 bases, with 10 bases between the two germline ends. This chain's CDR3 is CASSLGSTGTGELFF. The DNA for the CDR3 is TGTGCCAGCAGCTTAGGATCGACCGGCACCGGGGAGCTGTTTTTT.